These 20 T cell receptor beta chains were sequenced from one sample in a study of shared clonotypes between healthy human individuals. TCRdb's copy holds only in-frame clones and misses some; the assay was immunoSEQ multiplex PCR. The sample lists under 550,000 clones, approximately 95% occurring once. The sequenced sample consisted of naive CD4+ T cells sorted from blood. Subset described: CD45RA+ positively selected. The origin of the receptors is a young woman in good health.

The chain uses TRBV28 and TRBJ2-3; D ambiguous. Deletions cut 2 bases from V and 8 bases from J, with 11 bases between. Germline CDR1 MDHEN, CDR2 SYDVKM. This CDR3 has 13 residues. The CDR3 reads CASSLIVRPTQYF. The CDR3, as DNA: TGTGCCAGCAGTTTAATCGTACGACCTACGCAGTATTTT.

This chain links TRBV7-8 with TRBJ2-1; 7 bases are a match to TRBD2. The V segment lost 8 bases and the J segment 2 bases; nucleotides outside the gene matches: 9. The germline V gene encodes CDR1 SGHVS and CDR2 FQNEAQ. The length of the CDR3 is 15 residues. CDR3 amino acids: CASLLSGGTYNEQFF. In nucleotides, the CDR3 is TGTGCCAGCCTACTGTCGGGAGGAACCTACAATGAGCAGTTCTTC.

This clone has only one observation. This sequence joins TRBV6-6 and TRBJ1-1; TRBD1 aligns across 8 bases. Germline V gene sequence: CDR1 MNHNY, CDR2 SVGAGI (reference sequence). Trimming at V came to 5 bases and at J to 5 bases, leaving 7 bases not matched to a gene. This CDR3 comprises 14 residues. The CDR3 DNA is TGTGCCAGCAGTCCCCCAGGGGGCGGGACTGAAGCTTTCTTT. It yields the protein CASSPPGGGTEAFF.

This clone appeared a single time. This chain joins TRBV6-4 and TRBJ2-7, with TRBD1 identical over 11 bases. V lost 8 bases to trimming and J lost 5 bases; unmatched junction nucleotides: 14. The CDR3 extends over 16 amino acids. The germline V gene has CDR1 MRHNA and CDR2 SNTAGT. CDR3 protein: CASLKHRDRGWDEQYF. The CDR3 DNA reads as TGTGCCAGCTTAAAACACCGGGACAGGGGGTGGGACGAGCAGTACTTC.

The chain carries TRBV5-4 and TRBJ2-2; TRBD2 agrees at 8 bases. The CDR3 runs 15 residues. Germline V lookup: CDR1 SGHNT, CDR2 YYREEE (reference sequence). V shed 3 bases and J 4 bases; nucleotides not matched to a gene: 5. The CDR3 nucleotides are TGTGCCAGCAGCTCCTATCTAGCGGGCACCGGGGAGCTGTTTTTT. Translated: CASSSYLAGTGELFF.

The rearrangement links TRBV28 to TRBJ2-7; 8 bases are a match to TRBD2. Germline V gene data show CDR1 as MDHEN and CDR2 as SYDVKM. There are 16 residues in the CDR3. V shed 1 base, J shed 0 bases, and the junction held 5 bases outside the gene matches. The CDR3 region has the DNA TGTGCCAGCAGTTTATTTAGCGGGGAGAACTCCTACGAGCAGTACTTC. Residues: CASSLFSGENSYEQYF.

The J gene is TRBJ2-7, the V gene TRBV28, with a weak D call TRBD1 (5 bases). V shed 2 bases and J shed 1 base, with 9 bases lying between them. Per the germline V gene, CDR1 is MDHEN and CDR2 is SYDVKM. The CDR3 has 14 residues. The chain's CDR3 is CASSLTGESYEQYF. CDR3 DNA: TGTGCCAGCAGTTTAACAGGAGAATCCTACGAGCAGTACTTC.

The genes are TRBV28 and TRBJ2-7, with D possibly TRBD1 on 6 matching bases. V lost 4 bases and J lost 3, with 13 bases in between. Germline CDR1 reads MDHEN; CDR2 reads SYDVKM. The CDR3 is made up of 14 amino acids. In DNA form, the CDR3 reads TGTGCCAGCAGTTCTCCGGGACACATCTACGAGCAGTACTTC. Amino acids: CASSSPGHIYEQYF.

V gene TRBV28 combines with J gene TRBJ2-5, with a possible D match to TRBD2 (6 bases). This CDR3 comprises 17 residues. V lost 4 bases to trimming and J lost 3 bases, with 21 bases between them. Germline loops: CDR1 MDHEN, CDR2 SYDVKM. The CDR3 DNA follows: TGTGCCAGCAGTTCCCCTTGGTCTGCGGGGACGAAAGAGACCCAGTACTTC. It translates to CASSSPWSAGTKETQYF.

Only one count was recorded for this clone. This chain links TRBV5-1 with TRBJ2-2; TRBD2 is a possible D gene (5 bases). CDR1 and CDR2 from the germline V gene are SGHRS and YFSETQ. Trimming left V 3 bases short and J 4 bases short, with 16 bases between. CDR3 length: 16 residues. CDR3 amino acids: CASSWSLWERTGELFF. CDR3 coding DNA: TGCGCCAGCAGCTGGTCTCTATGGGAGCGCACCGGGGAGCTGTTTTTT. The variable domain in full, with the rest retrieved from reference TRBV5-1 and TRBJ2-2, is KAGVTQTPRYLIKTRGQQVTLSCSPISGHRSVSWYQQTPGQGLQFLFEYFSETQRNKGNFPGRFSGRQFSNSRSEMNVSTLELGDSALYLCASSWSLWERTGELFFGEGSRLTVL.

V is TRBV5-1 and J is TRBJ2-3, with TRBD2 matching over 8 bases. This CDR3 is built from 13 residues. V shed 3 bases, J shed 6 bases, and the junction held 3 bases outside the gene matches. CDR1 is SGHRS, CDR2 YFSETQ, per germline. The CDR3, as DNA: TGCGCCAGCAGCTCCGGGACTAGGGATACGCAGTATTTT. Encoded protein: CASSSGTRDTQYF.

DNA for the CDR3: TGTGCCTGGAGTGTGGACTCAGTCAATCAGCCCCAGCATTTT. This encodes CAWSVDSVNQPQHF. The chain links TRBV30 to TRBJ1-5; no reliable D call. Trimming pared 0 bases from V and 3 bases from J, leaving 9 bases between. The germline CDR1 and CDR2 sequences are GTSNPN and SVGIG (reference sequence). The CDR3 contains 14 residues.

The V call is TRBV28, the J call TRBJ2-1; D unclear. V lost 4 bases to trimming and J lost 5 bases, with 9 bases between them. Germline CDR1 is MDHEN and CDR2 is SYDVKM. CDR3 length: 13 amino acids. The CDR3 here is CASSSLVDNEQFF. The CDR3 DNA reads TGTGCCAGCAGTTCCTTAGTGGACAATGAGCAGTTCTTC. Complete variable domain (other parts from reference TRBV28 and TRBJ2-1): DVKVTQSSRYLVKRTGEKVFLECVQDMDHENMFWYRQDPGLGLRLIYFSYDVKMKEKGDIPEGYSVSREKKERFSLILESASTNQTSMYLCASSSLVDNEQFFGPGTRLTVL.

The chain recombines TRBV7-2 with TRBJ2-7; 11 nucleotides agree with TRBD2. The CDR3 spans 16 residues. V was pared by 5 bases and J by 2 bases, with 8 bases of the junction left unmatched. In germline, CDR1 is SGHTA, CDR2 FQGNSA. The DNA of the CDR3 is TGTGCCAGCAGCCGGAGGGGGACTAGCGGTACCTACGAGCAGTACTTC. Protein: CASSRRGTSGTYEQYF.

J is TRBJ2-5 and V is TRBV5-4; the match to TRBD2 covers 13 bases. V was pared by 3 bases and J by 5 bases, with 7 bases of the junction left unmatched. This CDR3 has 16 residues. CDR1 SGHNT and CDR2 YYREEE come from the germline V gene (reference sequence). The CDR3 loop reads CASSSRTSGRGETQYF. The CDR3 region has the DNA TGTGCCAGCAGCTCTCGGACTAGCGGGAGAGGGGAGACCCAGTACTTC.

The chain carries TRBV19 and TRBJ1-2; 12 bases agree with TRBD1. Trimming cost V 6 bases and J 5 bases; bases outside gene matches: 4. CDR1 and CDR2 from the germline V gene are LNHDA and SQIVND (reference sequence). The CDR3 covers 14 residues. DNA for the CDR3: TGTGCCAGTAGACGGGACAGGGGGCTTTATGGCTACACCTTC. This gives the protein CASRRDRGLYGYTF.

With regard to this clone: This specimen includes other DNA sequences encoding the same CDR3. The chain uses TRBV7-2 and TRBJ2-3, with D uncertain. The V and J ends lost 2 bases and 0 bases respectively, with 3 bases between them. Germline lookup yields CDR1 SGHTA and CDR2 FQGNSA. The CDR3 totals 13 residues. The DNA for the CDR3 is TGTGCCAGCAGCTTATCCAGCACAGATACGCAGTATTTT. This codes for CASSLSSTDTQYF.

This chain links TRBV7-9 with TRBJ2-1; no definite D call. This CDR3 comprises 13 residues. Germline CDR1 and CDR2: SEHNR and FQNEAQ (reference sequence). V lost 1 base, J lost 5 bases, and 6 bases lay in between. The CDR3: CASSLVANNEQFF. CDR3 DNA: TGTGCCAGCAGCTTAGTGGCCAACAATGAGCAGTTCTTC.

The chain has TRBV11-2 and TRBJ2-7; D not certain. V lost 3 bases, J lost 4 bases, and 16 bases lay in between. The CDR3 is 15 residues long. CDR1 is SGHAT and CDR2 is FQNNGV in the germline V gene. DNA for the CDR3: TGTGCCAGCAGCTTGGACCACCCGGAAGCGTACGAGCAGTACTTC. Its translation is CASSLDHPEAYEQYF.

V gene TRBV14 combines with J gene TRBJ2-5; D perhaps matches TRBD2 (7 bases). CDR1 and CDR2 (germline): SGHDN, FVKESK. This CDR3 contains 16 residues. Deletions cut 1 base from V and 1 base from J, with 13 bases between. The CDR3 DNA sequence: TGTGCCAGCAGCCAAGTTACAGGGAGGGTCCAAGAGACCCAGTACTTC. Protein product: CASSQVTGRVQETQYF.